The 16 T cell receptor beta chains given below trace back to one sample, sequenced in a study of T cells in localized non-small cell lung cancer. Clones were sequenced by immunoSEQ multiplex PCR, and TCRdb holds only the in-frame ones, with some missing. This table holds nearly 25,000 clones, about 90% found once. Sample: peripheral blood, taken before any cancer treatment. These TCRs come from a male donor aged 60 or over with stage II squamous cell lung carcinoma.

CDR3: CASSQDAGRSEKLFF. CDR3 nucleotides: TGTGCCAGCAGCCAAGACGCGGGGAGGAGTGAAAAACTGTTTTTT. The genes are TRBV4-2 and TRBJ1-4; D remains ambiguous. Per the germline V gene, CDR1 is LGHNA and CDR2 is YNFKEQ. V lost 0 bases to trimming and J lost 7 bases, with 12 bases between them. The CDR3 runs to 15 residues.

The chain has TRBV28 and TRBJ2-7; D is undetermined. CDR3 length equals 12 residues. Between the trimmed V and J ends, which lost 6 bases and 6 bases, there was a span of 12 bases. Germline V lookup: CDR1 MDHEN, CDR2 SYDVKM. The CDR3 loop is CASRSYWGEQYF. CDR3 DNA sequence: TGTGCCAGCAGATCGTACTGGGGCGAGCAGTACTTC.

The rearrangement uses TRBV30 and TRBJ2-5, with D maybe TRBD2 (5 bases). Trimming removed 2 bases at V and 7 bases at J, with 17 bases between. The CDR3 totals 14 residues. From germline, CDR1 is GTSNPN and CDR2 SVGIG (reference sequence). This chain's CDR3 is CAWSISRLYGTQYF. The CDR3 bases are TGTGCCTGGAGTATCTCCCGACTATACGGGACCCAGTACTTC.

CDR3 in amino acids: CASSPPAVAQETQYF. In DNA form, the CDR3 reads TGTGCCAGCAGCCCTCCCGCTGTGGCCCAAGAGACCCAGTACTTC. The chain couples TRBV28 to TRBJ2-5; unclear D gene. V was cut by 6 bases and J by 1 base, with 15 bases left in between. Looked up from germline, CDR1 is MDHEN and CDR2 is SYDVKM. The length of the CDR3 is 15 residues.

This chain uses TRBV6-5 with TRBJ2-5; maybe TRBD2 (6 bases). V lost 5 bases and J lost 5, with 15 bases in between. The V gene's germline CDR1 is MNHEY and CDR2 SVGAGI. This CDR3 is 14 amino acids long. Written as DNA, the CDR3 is TGTGCCAGCAGTGGTTCGGGAGTTATCGAGACCCAGTACTTC. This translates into CASSGSGVIETQYF.

This CDR3 reads CASSVTSGLATGELFF. CDR3 nucleotides: TGTGCCAGTAGTGTGACTAGCGGCCTGGCTACCGGGGAGCTGTTTTTT. This chain connects TRBV19 to TRBJ2-2; 9 bases fit TRBD2. The CDR3 sequence is 16 residues long. The junction had 9 bases not matched to a gene; V was cut back by 5 bases and J by 5 bases. CDR1 is LNHDA, CDR2 SQIVND, per germline (reference sequence).

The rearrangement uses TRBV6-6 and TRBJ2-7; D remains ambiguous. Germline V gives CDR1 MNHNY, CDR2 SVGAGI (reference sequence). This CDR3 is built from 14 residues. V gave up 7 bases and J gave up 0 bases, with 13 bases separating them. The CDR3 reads CASKRAADSYEQYF. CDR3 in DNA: TGTGCCAGCAAACGGGCCGCCGACTCCTACGAGCAGTACTTC.

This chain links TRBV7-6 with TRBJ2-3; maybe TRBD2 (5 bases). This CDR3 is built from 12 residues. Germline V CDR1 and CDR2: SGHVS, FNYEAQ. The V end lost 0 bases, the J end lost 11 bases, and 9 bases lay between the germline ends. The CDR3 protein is CASSLAGVGQYF. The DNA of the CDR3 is TGTGCCAGCAGCTTAGCCGGGGTCGGGCAGTATTTT.

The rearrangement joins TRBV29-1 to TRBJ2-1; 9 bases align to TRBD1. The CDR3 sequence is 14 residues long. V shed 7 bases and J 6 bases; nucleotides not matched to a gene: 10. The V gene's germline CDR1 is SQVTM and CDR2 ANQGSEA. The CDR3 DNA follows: TGCAGCGCCATCGTTCGGGACAGGGTCAATGAGCAGTTCTTC. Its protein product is CSAIVRDRVNEQFF.

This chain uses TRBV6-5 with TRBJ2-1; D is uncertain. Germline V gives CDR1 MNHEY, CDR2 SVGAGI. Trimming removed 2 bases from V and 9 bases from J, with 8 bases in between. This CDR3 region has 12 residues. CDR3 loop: CASSYRGSEQFF. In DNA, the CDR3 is TGTGCCAGCAGTTACCGCGGATCTGAGCAGTTCTTC.

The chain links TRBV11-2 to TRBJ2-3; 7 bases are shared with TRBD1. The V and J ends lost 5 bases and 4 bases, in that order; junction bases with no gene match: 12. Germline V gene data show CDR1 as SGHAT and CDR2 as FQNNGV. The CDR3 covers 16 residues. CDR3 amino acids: CASSLIGDRESDTQYF. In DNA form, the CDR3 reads TGTGCCAGCAGCCTAATAGGAGACAGGGAATCAGATACGCAGTATTTT.

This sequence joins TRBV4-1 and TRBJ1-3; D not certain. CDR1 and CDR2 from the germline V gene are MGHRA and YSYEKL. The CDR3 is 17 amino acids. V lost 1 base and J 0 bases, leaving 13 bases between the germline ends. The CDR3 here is CASSQGDTRASGNTIYF. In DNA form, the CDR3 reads TGCGCCAGCAGCCAAGGCGACACCCGGGCCTCTGGAAACACCATATATTTT.

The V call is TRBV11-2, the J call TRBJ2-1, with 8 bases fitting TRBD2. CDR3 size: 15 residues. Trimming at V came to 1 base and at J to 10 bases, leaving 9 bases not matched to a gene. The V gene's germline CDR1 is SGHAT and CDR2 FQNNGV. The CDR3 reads CASSLGEAGALEQFF. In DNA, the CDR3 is TGTGCCAGCAGCTTAGGAGAAGCGGGAGCCTTAGAGCAGTTCTTC.

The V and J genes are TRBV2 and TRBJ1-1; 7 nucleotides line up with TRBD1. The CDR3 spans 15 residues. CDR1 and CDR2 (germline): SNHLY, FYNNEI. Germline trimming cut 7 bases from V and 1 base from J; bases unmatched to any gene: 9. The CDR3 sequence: CASNYEGGANTEAFF. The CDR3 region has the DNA TGTGCCAGCAATTACGAAGGGGGCGCGAACACTGAAGCTTTCTTT.

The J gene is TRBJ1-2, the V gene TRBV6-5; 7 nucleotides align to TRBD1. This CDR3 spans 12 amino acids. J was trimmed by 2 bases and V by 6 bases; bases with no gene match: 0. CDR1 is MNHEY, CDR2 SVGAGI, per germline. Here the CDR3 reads CASRTGNYGYTF. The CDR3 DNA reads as TGTGCCAGCAGGACAGGGAACTATGGCTACACCTTC.

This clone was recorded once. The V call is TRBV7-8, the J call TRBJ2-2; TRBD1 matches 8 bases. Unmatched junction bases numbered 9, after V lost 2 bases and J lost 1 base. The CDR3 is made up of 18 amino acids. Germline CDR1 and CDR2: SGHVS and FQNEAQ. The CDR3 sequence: CASSLMRGGTGNTGELFF. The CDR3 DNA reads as TGTGCCAGCAGCTTAATGCGAGGTGGGACAGGGAACACCGGGGAGCTGTTTTTT.